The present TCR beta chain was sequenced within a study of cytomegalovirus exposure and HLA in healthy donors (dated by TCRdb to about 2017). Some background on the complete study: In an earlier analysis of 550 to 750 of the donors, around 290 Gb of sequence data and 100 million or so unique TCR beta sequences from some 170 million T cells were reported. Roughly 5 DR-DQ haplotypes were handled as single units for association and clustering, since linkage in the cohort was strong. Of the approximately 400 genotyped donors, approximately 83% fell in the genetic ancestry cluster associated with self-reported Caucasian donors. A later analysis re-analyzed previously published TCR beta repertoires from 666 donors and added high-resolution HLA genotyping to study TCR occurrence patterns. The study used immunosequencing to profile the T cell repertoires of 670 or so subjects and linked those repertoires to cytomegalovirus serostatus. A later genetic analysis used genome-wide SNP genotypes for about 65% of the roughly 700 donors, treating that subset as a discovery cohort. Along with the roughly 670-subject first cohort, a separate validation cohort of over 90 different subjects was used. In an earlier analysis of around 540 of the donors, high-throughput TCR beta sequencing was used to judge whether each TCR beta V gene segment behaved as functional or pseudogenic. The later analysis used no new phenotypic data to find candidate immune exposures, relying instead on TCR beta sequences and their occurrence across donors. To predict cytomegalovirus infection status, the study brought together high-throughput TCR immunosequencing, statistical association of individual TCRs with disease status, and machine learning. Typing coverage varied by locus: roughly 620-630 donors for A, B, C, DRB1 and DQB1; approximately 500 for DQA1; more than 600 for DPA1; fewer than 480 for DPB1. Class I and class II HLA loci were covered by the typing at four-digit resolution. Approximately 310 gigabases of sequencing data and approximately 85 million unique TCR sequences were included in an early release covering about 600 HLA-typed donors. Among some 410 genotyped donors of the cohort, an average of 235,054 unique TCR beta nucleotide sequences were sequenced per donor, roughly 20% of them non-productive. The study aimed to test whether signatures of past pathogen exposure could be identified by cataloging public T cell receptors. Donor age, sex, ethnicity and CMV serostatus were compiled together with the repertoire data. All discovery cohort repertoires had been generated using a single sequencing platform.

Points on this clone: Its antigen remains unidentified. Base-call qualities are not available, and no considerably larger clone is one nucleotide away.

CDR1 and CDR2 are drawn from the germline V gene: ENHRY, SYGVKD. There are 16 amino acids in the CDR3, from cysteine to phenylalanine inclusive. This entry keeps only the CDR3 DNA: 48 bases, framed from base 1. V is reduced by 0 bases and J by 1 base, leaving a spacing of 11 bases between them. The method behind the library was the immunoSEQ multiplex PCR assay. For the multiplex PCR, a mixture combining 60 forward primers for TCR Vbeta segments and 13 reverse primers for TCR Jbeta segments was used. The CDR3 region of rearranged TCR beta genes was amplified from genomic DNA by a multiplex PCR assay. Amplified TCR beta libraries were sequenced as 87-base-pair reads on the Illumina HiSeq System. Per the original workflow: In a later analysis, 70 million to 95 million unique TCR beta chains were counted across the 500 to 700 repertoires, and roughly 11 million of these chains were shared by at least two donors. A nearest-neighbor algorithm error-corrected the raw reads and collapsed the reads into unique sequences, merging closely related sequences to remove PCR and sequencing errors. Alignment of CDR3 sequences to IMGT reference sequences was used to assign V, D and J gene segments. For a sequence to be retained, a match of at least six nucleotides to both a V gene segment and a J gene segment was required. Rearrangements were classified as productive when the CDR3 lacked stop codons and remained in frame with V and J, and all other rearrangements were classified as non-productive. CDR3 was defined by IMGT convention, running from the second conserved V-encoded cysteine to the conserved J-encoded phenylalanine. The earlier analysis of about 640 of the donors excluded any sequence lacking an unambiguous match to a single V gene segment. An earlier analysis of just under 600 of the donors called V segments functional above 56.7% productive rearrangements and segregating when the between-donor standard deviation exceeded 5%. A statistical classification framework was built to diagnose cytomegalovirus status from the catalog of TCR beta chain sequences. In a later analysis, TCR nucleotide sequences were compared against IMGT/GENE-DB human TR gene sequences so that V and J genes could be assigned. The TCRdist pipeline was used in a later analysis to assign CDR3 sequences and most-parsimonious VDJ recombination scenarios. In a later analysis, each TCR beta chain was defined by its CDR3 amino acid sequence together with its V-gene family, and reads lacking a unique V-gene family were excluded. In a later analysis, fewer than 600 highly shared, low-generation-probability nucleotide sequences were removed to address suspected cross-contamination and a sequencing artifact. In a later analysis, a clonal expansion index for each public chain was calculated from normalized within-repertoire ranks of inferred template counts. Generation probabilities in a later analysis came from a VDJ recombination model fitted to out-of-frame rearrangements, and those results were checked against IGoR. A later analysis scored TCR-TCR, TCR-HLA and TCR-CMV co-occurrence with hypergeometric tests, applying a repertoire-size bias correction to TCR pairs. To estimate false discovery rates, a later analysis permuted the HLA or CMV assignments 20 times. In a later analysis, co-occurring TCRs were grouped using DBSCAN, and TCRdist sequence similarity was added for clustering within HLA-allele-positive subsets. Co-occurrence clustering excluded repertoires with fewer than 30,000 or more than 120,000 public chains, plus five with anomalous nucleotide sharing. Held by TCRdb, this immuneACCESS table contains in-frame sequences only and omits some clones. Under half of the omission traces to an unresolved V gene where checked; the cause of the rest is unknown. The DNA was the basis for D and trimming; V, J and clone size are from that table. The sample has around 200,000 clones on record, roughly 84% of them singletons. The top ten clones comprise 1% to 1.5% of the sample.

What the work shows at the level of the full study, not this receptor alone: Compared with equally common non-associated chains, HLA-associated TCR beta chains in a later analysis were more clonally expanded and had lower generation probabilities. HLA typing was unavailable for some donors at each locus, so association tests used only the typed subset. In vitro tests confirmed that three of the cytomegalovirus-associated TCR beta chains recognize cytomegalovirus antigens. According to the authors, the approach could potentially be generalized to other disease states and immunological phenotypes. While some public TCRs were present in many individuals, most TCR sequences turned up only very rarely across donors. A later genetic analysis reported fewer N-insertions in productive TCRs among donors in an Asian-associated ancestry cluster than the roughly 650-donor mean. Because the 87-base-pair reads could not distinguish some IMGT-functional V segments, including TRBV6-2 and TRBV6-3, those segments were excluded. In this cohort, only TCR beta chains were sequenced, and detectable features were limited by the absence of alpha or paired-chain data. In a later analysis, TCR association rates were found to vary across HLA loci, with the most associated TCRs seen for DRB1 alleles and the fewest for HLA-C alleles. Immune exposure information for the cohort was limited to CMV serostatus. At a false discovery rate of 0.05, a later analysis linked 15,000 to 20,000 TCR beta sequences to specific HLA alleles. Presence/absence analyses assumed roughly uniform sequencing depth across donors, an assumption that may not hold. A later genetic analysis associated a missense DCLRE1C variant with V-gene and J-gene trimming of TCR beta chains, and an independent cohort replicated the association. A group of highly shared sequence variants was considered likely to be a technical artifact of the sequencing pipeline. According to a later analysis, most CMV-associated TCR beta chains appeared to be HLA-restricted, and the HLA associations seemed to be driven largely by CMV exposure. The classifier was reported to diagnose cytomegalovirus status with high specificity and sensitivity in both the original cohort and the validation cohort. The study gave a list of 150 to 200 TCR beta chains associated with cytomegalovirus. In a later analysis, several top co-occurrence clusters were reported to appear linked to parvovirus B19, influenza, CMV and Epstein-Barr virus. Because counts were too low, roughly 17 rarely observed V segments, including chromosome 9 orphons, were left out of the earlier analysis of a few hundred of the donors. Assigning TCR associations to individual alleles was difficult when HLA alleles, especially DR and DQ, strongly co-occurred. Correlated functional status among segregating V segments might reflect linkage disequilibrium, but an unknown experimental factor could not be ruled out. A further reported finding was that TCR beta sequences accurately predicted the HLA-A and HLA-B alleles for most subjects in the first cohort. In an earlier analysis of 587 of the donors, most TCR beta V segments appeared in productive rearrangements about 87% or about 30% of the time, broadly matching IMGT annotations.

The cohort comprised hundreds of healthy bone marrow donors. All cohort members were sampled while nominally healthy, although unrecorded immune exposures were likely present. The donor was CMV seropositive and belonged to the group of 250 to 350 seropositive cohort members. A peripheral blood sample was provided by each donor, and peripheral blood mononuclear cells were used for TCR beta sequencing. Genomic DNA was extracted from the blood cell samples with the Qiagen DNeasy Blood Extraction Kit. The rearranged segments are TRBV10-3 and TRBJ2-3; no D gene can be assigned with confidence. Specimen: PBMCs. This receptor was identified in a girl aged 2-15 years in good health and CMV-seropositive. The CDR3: CAISESLDVGTDTQYF. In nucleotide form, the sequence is TGTGCCATCAGTGAGTCGTTAGATGTGGGCACAGATACGCAGTATTTT.